This T cell receptor (beta chain) was profiled in a study of beta chain features in type 1 diabetes. Since all of the isolated RNA was reverse transcribed, expressed TCRB transcripts were what got sequenced. Here immunoSEQ multiplex PCR was the method, and the copy in TCRdb shows in-frame clones only, minus some. This sample has just over 150,000 clones, with around 10% found just once. This clone has more than one count but fewer than ten. By way of CD45RO/CCR7/CD25/CD127/CD95/CD27, the CD4+ regulatory, stem cell-like memory, central memory and naive cells were sorted. Sort purity for all populations was recorded as exceeding 98%. This CDR3 is 17 amino acids long. V dropped 4 bases and J dropped 6; count of bases not matched to a gene: 11. Germline CDR1 and CDR2: SGHRS and YFSETQ.

The TCR comes from a man in his late teens or twenties in good health. Sequenced: central memory CD4+ T cells from blood. The chain couples TRBV5-1 to TRBJ2-1; 12 nucleotides agree with TRBD2. The CDR3 spells CASSQRSTSGSTNEQFF. CDR3 coding DNA: TGCGCCAGCAGCCAAAGATCGACTAGCGGGAGTACCAATGAGCAGTTCTTC.